The 23 T cell receptor beta chains reported below all come from one sample, sequenced in a study of PD-1 blockade in classical Hodgkin lymphoma. Assay: immunoSEQ multiplex PCR; the TCRdb copy retains only in-frame clones and omits some. The sample lists some 84,000 clones; 92% were seen once. Exposure to brentuximab vedotin varied, and each patient had relapsed following autologous stem cell transplantation. Sequences were derived from peripheral blood mononuclear cells (PBMCs), sampled before the second cycle of nivolumab. The receptors were sampled from a human donor with classical Hodgkin lymphoma.

The chain combines TRBV18 with TRBJ2-1; the match to TRBD2 covers 8 bases. CDR3 length: 16 residues. Germline CDR1 reads KGHSH; CDR2 reads LQKENI. V shed 4 bases and J 0 bases; nucleotides not matched to a gene: 5. CDR3 residues: CASSQTSGSSYNEQFF. The CDR3 bases are TGTGCCAGCTCACAAACTAGCGGTAGCTCCTACAATGAGCAGTTCTTC.

The V call is TRBV28, the J call TRBJ2-2, with D possibly being TRBD2 (5 bases). V dropped 9 bases and J dropped 7 bases, with 15 bases sitting between them. CDR3 length: 13 amino acids. Per germline, CDR1 MDHEN and CDR2 SYDVKM. The DNA of the CDR3 is TGTGCCAGTTCTTCCTTGCGGGTCGGGGAGCTGTTTTTT. Protein sequence: CASSSLRVGELFF.

The chain carries TRBV19 and TRBJ2-7, with 10 bases fitting TRBD1. V shed 5 bases and J 7 bases; nucleotides not matched to a gene: 8. CDR3 length equals 14 residues. The V gene's germline CDR1 is LNHDA and CDR2 SQIVND (reference sequence). In nucleotides, the CDR3 is TGTGCCAGTAGTTCACCGGGACAGGGGCGGGAGCAGTACTTC. This sequence encodes CASSSPGQGREQYF.

The DNA for the CDR3 is TGTGCCAGCAGTTTAACGCCAGGGGTTGGGGCCAACGTCCTGACTTTC. Residues: CASSLTPGVGANVLTF. This chain connects TRBV6-5 to TRBJ2-6, with D maybe TRBD1 (6 bases). From germline, CDR1 is MNHEY and CDR2 SVGAGI. The CDR3 consists of 16 residues. V lost 4 bases and J lost 3, with 13 bases in between.

This sequence joins TRBV10-2 and TRBJ2-4; D gene unclear. V lost 9 bases, J lost 9 bases, and 9 bases lay in between. Germline CDR1 and CDR2: WSHSY and SAAADI. This CDR3 contains 10 residues. For the CDR3, the DNA is TGCGCCAGAACGGGCTCCATTCAGTACTTC. Translated: CARTGSIQYF.

CDR3 nucleotide sequence: TGTGCCAGCAGTGAAACGGAGATTAGCGGTCTCTTGTGGAATGAGCAGTTCTTC. Translating it yields CASSETEISGLLWNEQFF. The V call is TRBV25-1, the J call TRBJ2-1, with a tentative D call TRBD2 (6 bases). Germline-derived CDR1 and CDR2 are MGHDK and SYGVNS. V lost 2 bases and J lost 7, with 24 bases in between. The CDR3 is made up of 18 amino acids.

V and J are TRBV29-1 and TRBJ1-2; 7 bases align to TRBD1. From germline, CDR1 is SQVTM and CDR2 ANQGSEA. The length of the CDR3 is 15 residues. V dropped 5 bases and J dropped 7; count of bases not matched to a gene: 16. CDR3 in DNA: TGCAGCGTTCCCGTCAGGATTCCAGGGGGAGGTGGCTACACCTTC. Residues: CSVPVRIPGGGGYTF.

The rearrangement joins TRBV6-1 to TRBJ1-2; TRBD1 is a possible D gene (5 bases). This CDR3 region has 12 residues. The V gene lost 3 bases and the J gene lost 8 bases, with 10 bases spanning the gap. Germline V gene data show CDR1 as MNHNS and CDR2 as SASEGT. CDR3 nucleotide sequence: TGTGCCAGCAGTGACGCAGGGAGAGGCTACACCTTC. This translates into CASSDAGRGYTF.

A few counts support this clone. This chain links TRBV19 with TRBJ2-6; D call uncertain. The CDR3 consists of 12 residues. Trimming took off 2 bases at V and 8 bases at J, with 4 bases between the two ends. Germline CDR1 reads LNHDA; CDR2 reads SQIVND (reference sequence). In DNA form, the CDR3 reads TGTGCCAGTAGTATAAGTTCCAACGTCCTGACTTTC. Encoded protein: CASSISSNVLTF.

The chain uses TRBV27 and TRBJ1-1; D ambiguous. CDR3 length: 13 amino acids. V was trimmed by 7 bases and J by 1 base, leaving 10 bases between them. The germline CDR1 and CDR2 sequences are MNHEY and SMNVEV (reference sequence). CDR3: CASNGRTNTEAFF. As DNA, the CDR3 is TGTGCCAGCAATGGCAGGACGAACACTGAAGCTTTCTTT.

The genes are TRBV4-2 and TRBJ1-3, with unresolved D. This CDR3 spans 15 amino acids. The germline CDR1 and CDR2 sequences are LGHNA and YNFKEQ. Trimming removed 2 bases from V and 1 base from J, with 9 bases in between. The CDR3 loop is CASSQSARSGNTIYF. CDR3 bases: TGTGCCAGCAGCCAATCAGCCAGATCTGGAAACACCATATATTTT.

V is TRBV30 and J is TRBJ1-2; maybe TRBD1 (6 bases). This CDR3 region has 13 residues. V was trimmed by 0 bases and J by 7 bases, leaving 12 bases between them. Germline assignment: CDR1 GTSNPN and CDR2 SVGIG (reference sequence). This CDR3 is CAWSVGGLGGYTF. CDR3 DNA sequence: TGTGCCTGGAGTGTAGGGGGGCTGGGTGGCTACACCTTC.

As DNA, the CDR3 is TGTGCCAGCTCACCGCCTGGACTAGCGGACCAAGAGACCCAGTACTTC. Translated, it gives CASSPPGLADQETQYF. V and J are TRBV18 and TRBJ2-5, with 10 bases aligning to TRBD2. The CDR3 totals 16 residues. Germline values: CDR1 KGHSH, CDR2 LQKENI. V shed 3 bases and J 0 bases; nucleotides not matched to a gene: 4.

This clone is a singleton in its sample. This chain joins TRBV18 and TRBJ2-5; D possibly uses TRBD1 or TRBD2 (6 bases each). The germline V gene encodes CDR1 KGHSH and CDR2 LQKENI. Trimming took off 3 bases at V and 5 bases at J, with 16 bases between the two ends. The CDR3 has 15 amino acids. The CDR3: CASSPGTGGAETQYF. CDR3 coding DNA: TGTGCCAGCTCACCCGGAACCGGGGGCGCGGAGACCCAGTACTTC. The complete variable domain, with remaining parts taken from reference TRBV18 and TRBJ2-5, reads NAGVMQNPRHLVRRRGQEARLRCSPMKGHSHVYWYRQLPEEGLKFMVYLQKENIIDESGMPKERFSAEFPKEGPSILRIQQVVRGDSAAYFCASSPGTGGAETQYFGPGTRLLVL.

The genes are TRBV5-6 and TRBJ2-7; 7 bases map to TRBD1. Trimming took 2 bases from V and 0 from J; bases not matched to a gene: 11. The CDR3 sequence is 17 residues long. Germline V gives CDR1 SGHDT, CDR2 YYEEEE. Here the CDR3 DNA reads TGTGCCAGCAGCTTTTTTGCCGGGACAGCGGACTCCTACGAGCAGTACTTC. This sequence encodes CASSFFAGTADSYEQYF. Variable domain in full (rest from reference TRBV5-6 and TRBJ2-7): DAGVTQSPTHLIKTRGQQVTLRCSPKSGHDTVSWYQQALGQGPQFIFQYYEEEERQRGNFPDRFSGHQFPNYSSELNVNALLLGDSALYLCASSFFAGTADSYEQYFGPGTRLTVT.

The gene calls are TRBV9 and TRBJ2-3; TRBD2 matches at 8 bases. Germline values: CDR1 SGDLS, CDR2 YYNGEE. The CDR3 extends over 15 amino acids. The trim removed 0 bases at V and 1 base at J, leaving 1 base unmatched. CDR3 amino acids: CASSVGGLGTDTQYF. The CDR3 coding sequence is TGTGCCAGCAGCGTAGGGGGACTAGGCACAGATACGCAGTATTTT. The whole variable domain, remainder taken from reference TRBV9 and TRBJ2-3, is DSGVTQTPKHLITATGQRVTLRCSPRSGDLSVYWYQQSLDQGLQFLIQYYNGEERAKGNILERFSAQQFPDLHSELNLSSLELGDSALYFCASSVGGLGTDTQYFGPGTRLTVL.

V usage is TRBV7-8 and J usage is TRBJ1-1; unclear D gene. Germline CDR1 and CDR2: SGHVS and FQNEAQ. This CDR3 contains 11 residues. Trimming removed 3 bases at V and 5 bases at J, with 4 bases between. The CDR3 loop is CASSLTTEAFF. In DNA, the CDR3 is TGTGCCAGCAGCTTGACAACTGAAGCTTTCTTT. Combining the CDR3 with reference TRBV7-8 and TRBJ1-1 gives the whole variable domain GAGVSQSPRYKVAKRGQDVALRCDPISGHVSLFWYQQALGQGPEFLTYFQNEAQLDKSGLPSDRFFAERPEGSVSTLKIQRTQQEDSAVYLCASSLTTEAFFGQGTRLTVV.

The J gene is TRBJ2-1, the V gene TRBV29-1, with 9 bases lining up with TRBD2. The germline V gene has CDR1 SQVTM and CDR2 ANQGSEA. CDR3 size: 14 residues. The junction had 4 bases not matched to a gene; V was cut back by 1 base and J by 6 bases. Written as DNA, the CDR3 is TGCAGCGTTGAAGGACCTAGCGGGACCAATGAGCAGTTCTTC. As protein: CSVEGPSGTNEQFF.

For this clone: At one end, the junction sequence differs from germline, possibly due to a read error. The V and J genes are TRBV7-7 and TRBJ2-7; D is possibly TRBD2 (6 bases). This CDR3 spans 13 amino acids. Germline CDR1 is SSHAT and CDR2 is FNYEAQ (reference sequence). The CDR3, as DNA: TGTGCTAGCAGCCCGGCGGGGAGGAACGAGCAGTACTTC. Its protein product is CASSPAGRNEQYF.

CDR3 in amino acids: CAWRDGSSYEQYF. The CDR3 DNA is TGTGCCTGGAGGGACGGGAGCTCCTACGAGCAGTACTTC. The chain has TRBV30 and TRBJ2-7; perhaps TRBD2 as D (6 bases). The V gene lost 3 bases and the J gene lost 0 bases, with 9 bases spanning the gap. CDR3 length: 13 amino acids. The germline CDR1 and CDR2 sequences are GTSNPN and SVGIG (reference sequence).

The chain is built from TRBV6-1 and TRBJ2-7, with D unresolved. The CDR3 totals 16 residues. CDR1 and CDR2 from the germline V gene are MNHNS and SASEGT. The V and J ends lost 4 bases and 2 bases respectively, with 18 bases between them. CDR3 in DNA: TGTGCCAGCAGTGCTGGCCGGACGGCTACCCCCTACGAGCAGTACTTC. Translating gives CASSAGRTATPYEQYF.

The chain employs TRBV5-6 and TRBJ1-2, with a possible D match to TRBD1 (6 bases). Per the germline V gene, CDR1 is SGHDT and CDR2 is YYEEEE. The CDR3 totals 15 residues. V was shortened by 4 bases and J by 1 base, with 14 bases between the two germline ends. The CDR3 DNA follows: TGTGCCAGCAGCGGCTCTACAGGGCTTAACTATGGCTACACCTTC. This gives the protein CASSGSTGLNYGYTF.

The J gene is TRBJ1-1, the V gene TRBV4-1; the D is unclear. The CDR3 loop spans 15 amino acids. The germline V gene has CDR1 MGHRA and CDR2 YSYEKL. The V end lost 4 bases, the J end lost 0 bases, and 12 bases lay between the germline ends. CDR3 sequence (DNA): TGCGCCAGCAGCCTGTTCGGGCCCATGAACACTGAAGCTTTCTTT. This translates into CASSLFGPMNTEAFF.